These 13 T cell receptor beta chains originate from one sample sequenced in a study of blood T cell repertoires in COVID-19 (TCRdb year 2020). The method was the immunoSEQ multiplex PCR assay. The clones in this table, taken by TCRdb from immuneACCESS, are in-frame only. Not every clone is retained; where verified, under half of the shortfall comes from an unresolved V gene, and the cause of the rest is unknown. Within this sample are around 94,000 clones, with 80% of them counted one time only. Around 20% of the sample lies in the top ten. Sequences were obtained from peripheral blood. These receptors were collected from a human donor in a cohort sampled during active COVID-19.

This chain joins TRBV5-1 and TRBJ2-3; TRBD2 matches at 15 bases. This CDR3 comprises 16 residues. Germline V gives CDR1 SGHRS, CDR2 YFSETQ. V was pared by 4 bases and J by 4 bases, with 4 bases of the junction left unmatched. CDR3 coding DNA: TGCGCCAGCAGCCCCGGACTAGCGGGAGGGCCAGATACGCAGTATTTT. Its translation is CASSPGLAGGPDTQYF.

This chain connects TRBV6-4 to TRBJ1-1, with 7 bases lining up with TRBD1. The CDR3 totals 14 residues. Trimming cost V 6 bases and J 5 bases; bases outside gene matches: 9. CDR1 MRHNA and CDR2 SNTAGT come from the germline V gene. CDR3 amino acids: CASSQTGRATEAFF. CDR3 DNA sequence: TGTGCCAGCAGCCAGACAGGGAGAGCGACTGAAGCTTTCTTT.

The CDR3 is CASKGAGELFF. The CDR3 DNA reads TGCGCCAGCAAAGGGGCCGGGGAGCTGTTTTTT. V gene TRBV10-1 combines with J gene TRBJ2-2, with D perhaps matching TRBD1 (5 bases). The CDR3 covers 11 residues. Trimming pared 7 bases from V and 6 bases from J, leaving 6 bases between. Germline CDR1 reads WNHNN; CDR2 reads SYGVQD (reference sequence).

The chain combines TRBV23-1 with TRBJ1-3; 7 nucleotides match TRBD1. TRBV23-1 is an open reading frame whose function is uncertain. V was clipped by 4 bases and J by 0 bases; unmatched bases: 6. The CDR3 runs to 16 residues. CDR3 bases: TGCGCCAGCAGTCCTACAGGGGCAGGCTCTGGAAACACCATATATTTT. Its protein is CASSPTGAGSGNTIYF.

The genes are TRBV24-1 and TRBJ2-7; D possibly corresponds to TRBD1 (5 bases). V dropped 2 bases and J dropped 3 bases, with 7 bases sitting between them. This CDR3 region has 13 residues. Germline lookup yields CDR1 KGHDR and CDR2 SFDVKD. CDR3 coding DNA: TGTGCCACCAGTGATTCCAGGGTCTACGAGCAGTACTTC. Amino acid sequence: CATSDSRVYEQYF.

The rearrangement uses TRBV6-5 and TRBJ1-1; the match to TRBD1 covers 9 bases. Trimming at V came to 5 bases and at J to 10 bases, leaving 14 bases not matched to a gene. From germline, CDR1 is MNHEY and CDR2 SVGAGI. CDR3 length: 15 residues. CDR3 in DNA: TGTGCCAGCAGTCTCGGACAGGGGCGCCCCTCGGGAGCTTTCTTT. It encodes CASSLGQGRPSGAFF.

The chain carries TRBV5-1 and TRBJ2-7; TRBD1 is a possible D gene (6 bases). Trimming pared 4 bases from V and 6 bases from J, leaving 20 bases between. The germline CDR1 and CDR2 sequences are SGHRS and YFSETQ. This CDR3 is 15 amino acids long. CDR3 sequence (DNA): TGCGCCAGCAGCGTCGAGGGACAAGGGGTAGGCGAGCAGTACTTC. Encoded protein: CASSVEGQGVGEQYF.

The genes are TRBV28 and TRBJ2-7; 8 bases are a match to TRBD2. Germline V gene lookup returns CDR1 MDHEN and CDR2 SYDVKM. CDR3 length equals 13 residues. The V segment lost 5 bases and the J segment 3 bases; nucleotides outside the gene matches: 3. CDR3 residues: CASSPTSGYEQYF. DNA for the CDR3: TGTGCCAGCAGTCCAACTAGCGGCTACGAGCAGTACTTC. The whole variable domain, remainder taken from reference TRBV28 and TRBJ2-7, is DVKVTQSSRYLVKRTGEKVFLECVQDMDHENMFWYRQDPGLGLRLIYFSYDVKMKEKGDIPEGYSVSREKKERFSLILESASTNQTSMYLCASSPTSGYEQYFGPGTRLTVT.

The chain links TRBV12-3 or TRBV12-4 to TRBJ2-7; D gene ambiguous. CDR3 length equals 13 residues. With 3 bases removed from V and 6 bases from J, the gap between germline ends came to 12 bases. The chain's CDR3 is CASSFHTPSEQYF. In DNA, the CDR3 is TGTGCCAGCAGTTTCCATACACCAAGCGAGCAGTACTTC.

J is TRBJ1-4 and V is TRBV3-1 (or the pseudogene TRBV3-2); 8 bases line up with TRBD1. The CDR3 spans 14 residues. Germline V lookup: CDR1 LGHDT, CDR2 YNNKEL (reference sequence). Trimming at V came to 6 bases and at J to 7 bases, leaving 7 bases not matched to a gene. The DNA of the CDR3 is TGTGCCAGCAGGCGCCAGGGGGCGGGTGAAAAACTGTTTTTT. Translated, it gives CASRRQGAGEKLFF.

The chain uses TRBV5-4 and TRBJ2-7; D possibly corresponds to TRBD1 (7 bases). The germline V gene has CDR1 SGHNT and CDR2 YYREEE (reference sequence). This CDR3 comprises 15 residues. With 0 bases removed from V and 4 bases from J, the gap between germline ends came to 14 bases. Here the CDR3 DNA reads TGTGCCAGCAGCTTGGGTGGGGGGACAGCGTACGAGCAGTACTTC. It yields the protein CASSLGGGTAYEQYF.

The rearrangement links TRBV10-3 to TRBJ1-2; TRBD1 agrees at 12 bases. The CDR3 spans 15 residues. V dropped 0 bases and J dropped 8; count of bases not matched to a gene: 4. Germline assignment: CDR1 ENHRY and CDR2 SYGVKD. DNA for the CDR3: TGTGCCATCAGTGAGTCGGGACAGGGGGCTCGGGGCTACACCTTC. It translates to CAISESGQGARGYTF.

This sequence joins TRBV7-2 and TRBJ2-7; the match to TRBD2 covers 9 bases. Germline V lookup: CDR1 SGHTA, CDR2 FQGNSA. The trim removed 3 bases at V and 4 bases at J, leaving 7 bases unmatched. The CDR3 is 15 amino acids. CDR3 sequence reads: CASSLSGTSFYEQYF. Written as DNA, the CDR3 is TGTGCCAGCAGCTTGTCCGGGACTAGCTTTTACGAGCAGTACTTC.